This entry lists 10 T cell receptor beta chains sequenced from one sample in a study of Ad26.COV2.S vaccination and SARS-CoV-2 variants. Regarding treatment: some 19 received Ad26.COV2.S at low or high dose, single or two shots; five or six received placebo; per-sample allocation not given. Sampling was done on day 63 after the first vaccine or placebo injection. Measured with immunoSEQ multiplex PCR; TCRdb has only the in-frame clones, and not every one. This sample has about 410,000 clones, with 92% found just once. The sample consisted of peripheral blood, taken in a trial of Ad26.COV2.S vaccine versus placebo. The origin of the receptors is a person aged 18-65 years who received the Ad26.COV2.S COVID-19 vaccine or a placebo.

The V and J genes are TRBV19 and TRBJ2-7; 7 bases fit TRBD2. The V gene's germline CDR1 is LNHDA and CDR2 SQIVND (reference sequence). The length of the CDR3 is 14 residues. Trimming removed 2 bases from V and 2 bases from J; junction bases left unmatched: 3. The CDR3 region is CASSISGGAYEQYF. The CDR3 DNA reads TGTGCCAGTAGTATAAGTGGGGGGGCCTACGAGCAGTACTTC. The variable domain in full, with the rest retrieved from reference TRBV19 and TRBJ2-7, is DGGITQSPKYLFRKEGQNVTLSCEQNLNHDAMYWYRQDPGQGLRLIYYSQIVNDFQKGDIAEGYSVSREKKESFPLTVTSAQKNPTAFYLCASSISGGAYEQYFGPGTRLTVT.

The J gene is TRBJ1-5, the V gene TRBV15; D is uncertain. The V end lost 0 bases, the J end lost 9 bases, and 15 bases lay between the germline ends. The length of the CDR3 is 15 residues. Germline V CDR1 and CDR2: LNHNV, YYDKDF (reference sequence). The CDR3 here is CATSRDRVEARPQHF. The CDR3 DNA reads TGTGCCACCAGCAGAGATAGGGTAGAGGCTCGGCCCCAGCATTTT.

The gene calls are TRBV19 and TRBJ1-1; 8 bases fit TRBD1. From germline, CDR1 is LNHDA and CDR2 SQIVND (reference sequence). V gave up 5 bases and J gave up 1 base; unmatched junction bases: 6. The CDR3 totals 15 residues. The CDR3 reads CASSAGQGRNTEAFF. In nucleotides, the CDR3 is TGTGCCAGTAGTGCCGGACAGGGACGGAACACTGAAGCTTTCTTT.

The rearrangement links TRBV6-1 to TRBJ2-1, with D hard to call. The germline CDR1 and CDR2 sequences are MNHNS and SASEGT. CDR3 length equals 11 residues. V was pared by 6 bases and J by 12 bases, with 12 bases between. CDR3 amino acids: CASSQPRAQFF. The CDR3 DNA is TGTGCCAGCAGCCAGCCCCGGGCGCAGTTCTTC.

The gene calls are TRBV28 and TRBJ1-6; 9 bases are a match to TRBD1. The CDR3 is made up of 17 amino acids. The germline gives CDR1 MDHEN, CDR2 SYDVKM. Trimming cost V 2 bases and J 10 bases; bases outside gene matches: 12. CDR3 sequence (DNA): TGTGCCAGCAGTTTACTAACCGGACAGGGGACGAGGTCACCCCTCCACTTT. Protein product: CASSLLTGQGTRSPLHF.

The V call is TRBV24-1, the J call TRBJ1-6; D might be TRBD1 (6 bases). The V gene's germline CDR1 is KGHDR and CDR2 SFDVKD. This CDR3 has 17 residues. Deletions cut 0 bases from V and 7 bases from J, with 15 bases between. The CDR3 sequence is CATSDLHRALNNSPLHF. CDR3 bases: TGTGCCACCAGTGATTTGCACAGGGCTTTAAACAATTCACCCCTCCACTTT.

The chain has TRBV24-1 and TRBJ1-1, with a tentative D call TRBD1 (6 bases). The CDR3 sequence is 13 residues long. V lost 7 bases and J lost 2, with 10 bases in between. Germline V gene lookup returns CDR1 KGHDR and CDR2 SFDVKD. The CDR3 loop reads CATRTGINTEAFF. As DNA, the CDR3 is TGTGCCACCAGAACAGGGATAAACACTGAAGCTTTCTTT.

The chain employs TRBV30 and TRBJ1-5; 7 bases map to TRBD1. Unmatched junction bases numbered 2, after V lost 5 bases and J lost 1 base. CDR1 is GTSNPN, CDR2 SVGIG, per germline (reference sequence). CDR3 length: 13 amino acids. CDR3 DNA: TGTGCCTGGTGCAGGGGGAGCAATCAGCCCCAGCATTTT. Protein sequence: CAWCRGSNQPQHF.

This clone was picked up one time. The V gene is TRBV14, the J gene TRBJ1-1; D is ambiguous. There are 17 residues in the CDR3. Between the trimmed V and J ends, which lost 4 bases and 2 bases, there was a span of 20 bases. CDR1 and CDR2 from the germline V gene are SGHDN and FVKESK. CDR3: CASSPRPPQGPNTEAFF. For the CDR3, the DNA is TGTGCCAGCAGCCCCCGGCCCCCCCAAGGCCCCAACACTGAAGCTTTCTTT.

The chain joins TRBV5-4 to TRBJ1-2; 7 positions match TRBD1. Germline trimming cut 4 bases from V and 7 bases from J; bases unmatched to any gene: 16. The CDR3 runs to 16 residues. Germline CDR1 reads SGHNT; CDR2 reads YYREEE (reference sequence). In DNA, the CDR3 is TGTGCCAGCAGCCTACAAACGGGAGGGGGCGTGGGTGGCTACACCTTC. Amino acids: CASSLQTGGGVGGYTF. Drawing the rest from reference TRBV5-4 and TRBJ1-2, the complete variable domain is ETGVTQSPTHLIKTRGQQVTLRCSSQSGHNTVSWYQQALGQGPQFIFQYYREEENGRGNFPPRFSGLQFPNYSSELNVNALELDDSALYLCASSLQTGGGVGGYTFGSGTRLTVV.